Presented here are 8 T cell receptor beta chains from one specimen sequenced in a study of cytomegalovirus exposure and HLA in healthy donors. Profiling relied on immunoSEQ multiplex PCR, and the TCRdb table lists in-frame clones only, not all of them. The sample gives some 150,000 clones, 85% to 90% of which show up once; about 3% is in the top ten. The sequenced material came from PBMCs. The receptors come from a woman younger than 30 in good health and CMV-seropositive.

The CDR3 loop is CASSQGGTGSNQPQHF. CDR3 nucleotide sequence: TGCGCCAGCAGCCAAGGTGGGACAGGGAGCAATCAGCCCCAGCATTTT. V usage is TRBV4-1 and J usage is TRBJ1-5; 9 nucleotides line up with TRBD1. After removal of 1 base from V and 1 base from J, the junction contained 2 bases not matched to a gene. Germline V gives CDR1 MGHRA, CDR2 YSYEKL. This CDR3 region has 16 residues.

J is TRBJ2-1 and V is TRBV15; 7 positions agree with TRBD1. The CDR3 loop spans 14 amino acids. Unmatched junction bases numbered 6, after V lost 5 bases and J lost 5 bases. CDR1 and CDR2 (germline): LNHNV, YYDKDF (reference sequence). The CDR3 loop reads CATSPHGTDNEQFF. CDR3 DNA sequence: TGTGCCACCAGCCCCCATGGGACAGACAATGAGCAGTTCTTC.

The chain uses TRBV30 and TRBJ2-7; the D gene is possibly TRBD2 (6 bases). Trimming removed 0 bases at V and 7 bases at J, with 13 bases between. The CDR3 extends over 13 amino acids. Germline V gene sequence: CDR1 GTSNPN, CDR2 SVGIG (reference sequence). The CDR3, as DNA: TGTGCCTGGAGTGTACTCATGGAGGGGGAGCAGTACTTC. Its translation is CAWSVLMEGEQYF.

This clone was picked up many times. V usage is TRBV6-1 and J usage is TRBJ1-2; no clear D gene. V lost 6 bases and J 6 bases, leaving 5 bases between the germline ends. This CDR3 comprises 10 residues. Germline CDR1 is MNHNS and CDR2 is SASEGT. CDR3 bases: TGTGCCAGCAGGGAGGATGGCTACACCTTC. It is translated as CASREDGYTF.

This chain links TRBV2 with TRBJ2-7; 7 nucleotides line up with TRBD1. The CDR3 sequence is 14 residues long. The V gene's germline CDR1 is SNHLY and CDR2 FYNNEI. With 1 base clipped from V and 6 bases from J, the junction kept 6 bases outside the gene matches. Here the CDR3 DNA reads TGTGCCAGCAGTGAAGGGGAAGGGGGCGCCGAGCAGTACTTC. Translation: CASSEGEGGAEQYF.

This clone was observed a handful of times. The chain couples TRBV6-4 to TRBJ1-2; D is possibly TRBD1 (6 bases). The ends were cut back, 0 bases at V and 8 bases at J, with 16 bases in the middle. The germline V gene has CDR1 MRHNA and CDR2 SNTAGT. The CDR3 is made up of 15 amino acids. CDR3 bases: TGTGCCAGCAGTGACTCGGAGCAGGGGAATGGGGGCTACACCTTC. Translation: CASSDSEQGNGGYTF.

CDR3 sequence reads: CASGSARGSYEQYF. The CDR3 DNA reads TGTGCCAGCGGCTCCGCCCGGGGATCCTACGAGCAGTACTTC. The J gene is TRBJ2-7, the V gene TRBV27, with D possibly being TRBD2 (5 bases). CDR1 MNHEY and CDR2 SMNVEV come from the germline V gene (reference sequence). The CDR3 totals 14 residues. Trimming cost V 8 bases and J 1 base, with 15 bases left between them.

The chain couples TRBV5-4 to TRBJ2-5; 7 bases fit TRBD2. V lost 4 bases, J lost 2 bases, and 8 bases stayed unmatched. The V gene's germline CDR1 is SGHNT and CDR2 YYREEE (reference sequence). The CDR3 is 15 residues long. CDR3 nucleotide sequence: TGTGCCAGCAGCCGCAAGTCTAGCGGACAAGAGACCCAGTACTTC. It encodes CASSRKSSGQETQYF.